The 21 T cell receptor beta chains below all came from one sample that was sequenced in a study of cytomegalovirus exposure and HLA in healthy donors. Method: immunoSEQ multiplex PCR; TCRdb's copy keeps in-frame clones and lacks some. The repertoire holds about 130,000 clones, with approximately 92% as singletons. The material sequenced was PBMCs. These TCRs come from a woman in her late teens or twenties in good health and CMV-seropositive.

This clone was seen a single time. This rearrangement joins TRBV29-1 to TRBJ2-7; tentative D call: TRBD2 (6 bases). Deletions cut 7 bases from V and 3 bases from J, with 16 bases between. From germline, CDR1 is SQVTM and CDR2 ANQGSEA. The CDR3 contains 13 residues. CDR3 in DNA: TGCAGCGCTTGTATGGGGGGTCTCTACGAGCAGTACTTC. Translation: CSACMGGLYEQYF.

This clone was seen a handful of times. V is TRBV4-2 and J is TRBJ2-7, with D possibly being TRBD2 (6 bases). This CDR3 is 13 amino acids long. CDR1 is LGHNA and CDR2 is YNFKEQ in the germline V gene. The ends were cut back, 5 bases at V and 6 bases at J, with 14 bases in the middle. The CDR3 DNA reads TGTGCCAGCAGCAACAGACGAGCGGGCGAGCAGTACTTC. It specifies CASSNRRAGEQYF.

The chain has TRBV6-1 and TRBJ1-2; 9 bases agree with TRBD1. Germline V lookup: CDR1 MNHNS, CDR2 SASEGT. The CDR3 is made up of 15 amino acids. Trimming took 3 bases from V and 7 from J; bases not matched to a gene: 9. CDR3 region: CASSDTGTGYAGYTF. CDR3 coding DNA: TGTGCCAGCAGTGACACCGGGACAGGGTACGCTGGCTACACCTTC.

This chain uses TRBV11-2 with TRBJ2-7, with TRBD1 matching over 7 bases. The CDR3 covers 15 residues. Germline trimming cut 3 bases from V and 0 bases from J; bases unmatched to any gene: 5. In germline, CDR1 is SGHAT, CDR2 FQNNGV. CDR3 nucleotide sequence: TGTGCCAGCAGCTTCGGAGACAGGGACTCCTACGAGCAGTACTTC. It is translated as CASSFGDRDSYEQYF.

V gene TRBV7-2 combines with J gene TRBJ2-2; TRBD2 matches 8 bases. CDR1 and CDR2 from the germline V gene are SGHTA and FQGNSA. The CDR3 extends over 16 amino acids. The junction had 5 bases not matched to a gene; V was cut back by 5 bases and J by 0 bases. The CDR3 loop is CASSLYSGANTGELFF. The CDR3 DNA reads TGTGCCAGCAGCCTCTATAGCGGGGCGAACACCGGGGAGCTGTTTTTT.

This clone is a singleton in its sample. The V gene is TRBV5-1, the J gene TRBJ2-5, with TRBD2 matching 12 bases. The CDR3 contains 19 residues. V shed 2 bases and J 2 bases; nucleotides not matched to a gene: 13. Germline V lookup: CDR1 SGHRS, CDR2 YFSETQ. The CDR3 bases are TGCGCCAGCAGCTTCTTATCGGCTAGCGGGAGGGGGGGTCAAGAGACCCAGTACTTC. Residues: CASSFLSASGRGGQETQYF.

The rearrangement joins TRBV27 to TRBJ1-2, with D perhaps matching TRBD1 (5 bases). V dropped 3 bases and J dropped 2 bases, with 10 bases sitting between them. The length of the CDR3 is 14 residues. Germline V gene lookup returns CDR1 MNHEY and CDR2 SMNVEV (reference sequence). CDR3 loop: CASSFRAGNYGYTF. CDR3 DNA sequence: TGTGCCAGCAGTTTCCGGGCAGGGAACTATGGCTACACCTTC.

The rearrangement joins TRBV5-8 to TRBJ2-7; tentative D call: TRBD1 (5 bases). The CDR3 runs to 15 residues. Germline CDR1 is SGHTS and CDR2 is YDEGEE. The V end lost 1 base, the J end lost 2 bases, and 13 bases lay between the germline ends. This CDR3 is CASSLSAGSTYEQYF. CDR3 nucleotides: TGTGCCAGCAGCTTGAGCGCAGGGTCTACCTACGAGCAGTACTTC. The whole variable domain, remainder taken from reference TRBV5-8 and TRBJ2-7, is EAGVTQSPTHLIKTRGQQATLRCSPISGHTSVYWYQQALGLGLQFLLWYDEGEERNRGNFPPRFSGRQFPNYSSELNVNALELEDSALYLCASSLSAGSTYEQYFGPGTRLTVT.

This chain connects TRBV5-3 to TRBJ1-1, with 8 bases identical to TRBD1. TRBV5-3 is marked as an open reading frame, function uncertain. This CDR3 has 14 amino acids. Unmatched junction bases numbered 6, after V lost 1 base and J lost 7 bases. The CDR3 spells CARSLRTGKNEAFF. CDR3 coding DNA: TGTGCCAGAAGCTTGAGGACAGGGAAAAATGAAGCTTTCTTT.

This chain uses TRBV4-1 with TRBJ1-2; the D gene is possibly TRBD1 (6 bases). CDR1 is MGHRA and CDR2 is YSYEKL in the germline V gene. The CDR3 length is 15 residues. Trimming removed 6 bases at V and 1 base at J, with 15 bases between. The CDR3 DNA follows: TGCGCCAGCAGTGTTGACAGGAGTCATAACTATGGCTACACCTTC. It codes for CASSVDRSHNYGYTF.

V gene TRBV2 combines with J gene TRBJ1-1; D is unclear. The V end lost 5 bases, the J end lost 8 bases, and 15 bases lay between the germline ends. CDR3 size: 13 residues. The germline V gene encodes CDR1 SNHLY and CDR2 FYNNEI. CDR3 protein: CASSQDSSQEAFF. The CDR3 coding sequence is TGTGCCAGCAGTCAAGACTCCTCCCAAGAAGCTTTCTTT. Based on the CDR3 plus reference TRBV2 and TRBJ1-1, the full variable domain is EPEVTQTPSHQVTQMGQEVILRCVPISNHLYFYWYRQILGQKVEFLVSFYNNEISEKSEIFDDQFSVERPDGSNFTLKIRSTKLEDSAMYFCASSQDSSQEAFFGQGTRLTVV.

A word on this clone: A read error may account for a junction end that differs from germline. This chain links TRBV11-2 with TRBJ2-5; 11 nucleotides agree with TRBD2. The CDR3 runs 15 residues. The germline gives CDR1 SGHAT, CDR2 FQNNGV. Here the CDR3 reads CASSLDSGGAETQYF. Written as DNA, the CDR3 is TGTGCCAGCAGCCTAGATAGCGGGGGGGCGGAGACCCAGTACTTC. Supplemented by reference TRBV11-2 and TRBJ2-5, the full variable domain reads EAGVAQSPRYKIIEKRQSVAFWCNPISGHATLYWYQQILGQGPKLLIQFQNNGVVDDSQLPKDRFSAERLKGVDSTLKIQPAKLEDSAVYLCASSLDSGGAETQYFGPGTRLLVL.

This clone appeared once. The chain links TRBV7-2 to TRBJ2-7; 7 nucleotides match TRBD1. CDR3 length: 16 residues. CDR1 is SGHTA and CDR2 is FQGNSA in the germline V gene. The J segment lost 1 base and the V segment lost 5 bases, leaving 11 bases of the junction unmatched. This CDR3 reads CASSPSMDRLSYEQYF. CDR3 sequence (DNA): TGTGCCAGCAGCCCGTCAATGGACAGGCTTTCCTACGAGCAGTACTTC.

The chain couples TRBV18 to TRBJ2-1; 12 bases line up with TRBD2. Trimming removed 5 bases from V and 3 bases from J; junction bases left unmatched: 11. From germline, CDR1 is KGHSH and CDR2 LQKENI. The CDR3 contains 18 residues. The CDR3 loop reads CASSFRLAGGQSYNEQFF. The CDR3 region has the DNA TGTGCCAGCTCATTTCGGCTAGCGGGGGGGCAGAGCTACAATGAGCAGTTCTTC. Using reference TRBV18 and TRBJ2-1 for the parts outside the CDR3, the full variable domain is NAGVMQNPRHLVRRRGQEARLRCSPMKGHSHVYWYRQLPEEGLKFMVYLQKENIIDESGMPKERFSAEFPKEGPSILRIQQVVRGDSAAYFCASSFRLAGGQSYNEQFFGPGTRLTVL.

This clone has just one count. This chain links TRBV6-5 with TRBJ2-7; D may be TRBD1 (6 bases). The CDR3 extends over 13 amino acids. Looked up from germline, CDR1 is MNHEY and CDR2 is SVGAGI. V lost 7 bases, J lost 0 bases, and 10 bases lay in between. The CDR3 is CASTRQDSYEQYF. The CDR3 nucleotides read TGTGCCAGCACGAGACAGGACTCCTACGAGCAGTACTTC.

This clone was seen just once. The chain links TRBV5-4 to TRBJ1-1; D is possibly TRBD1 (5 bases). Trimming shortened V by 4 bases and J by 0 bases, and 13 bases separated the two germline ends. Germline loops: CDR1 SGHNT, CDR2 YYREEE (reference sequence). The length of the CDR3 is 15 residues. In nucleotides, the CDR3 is TGTGCCAGCAGCCCCTTATCGACAGTGAACACTGAAGCTTTCTTT. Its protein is CASSPLSTVNTEAFF.

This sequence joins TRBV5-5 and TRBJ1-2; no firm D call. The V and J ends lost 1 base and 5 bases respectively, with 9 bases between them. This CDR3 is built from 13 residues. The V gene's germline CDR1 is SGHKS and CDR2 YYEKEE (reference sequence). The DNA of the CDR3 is TGTGCCAGCAGCTTGAGGTCAGGTTATGGCTACACCTTC. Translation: CASSLRSGYGYTF.

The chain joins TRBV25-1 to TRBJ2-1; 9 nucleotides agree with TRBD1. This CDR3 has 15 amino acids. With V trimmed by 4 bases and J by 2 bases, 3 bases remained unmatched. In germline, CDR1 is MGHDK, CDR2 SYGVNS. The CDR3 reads CASSVTGGPYNEQFF. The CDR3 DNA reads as TGTGCCAGCAGTGTCACAGGGGGCCCCTACAATGAGCAGTTCTTC.

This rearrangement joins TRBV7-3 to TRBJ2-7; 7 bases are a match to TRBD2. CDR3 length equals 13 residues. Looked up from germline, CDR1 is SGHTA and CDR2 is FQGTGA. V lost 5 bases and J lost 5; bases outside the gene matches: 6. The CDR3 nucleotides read TGTGCCAGCAGCCCGTCACGGGGGGACGAGCAGTACTTC. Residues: CASSPSRGDEQYF.

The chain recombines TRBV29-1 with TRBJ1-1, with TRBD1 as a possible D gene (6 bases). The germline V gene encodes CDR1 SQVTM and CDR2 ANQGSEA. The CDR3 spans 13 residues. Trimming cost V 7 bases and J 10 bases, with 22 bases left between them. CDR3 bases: TGCAGCGCTAAGGGGGGGAGTAGGATCGGAGCTTTCTTT. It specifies CSAKGGSRIGAFF.

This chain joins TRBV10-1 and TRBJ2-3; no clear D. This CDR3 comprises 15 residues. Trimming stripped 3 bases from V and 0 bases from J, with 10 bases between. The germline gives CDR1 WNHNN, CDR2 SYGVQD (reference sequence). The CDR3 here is CASSDETWSTDTQYF. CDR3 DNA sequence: TGCGCCAGCAGTGATGAGACATGGAGCACAGATACGCAGTATTTT.